This T cell receptor beta chain was sequenced for a study of patients and donors after allogeneic stem cell transplantation (TCRdb year 2020). Libraries were prepared through RT-PCR. TCRdb records NextSeq 550 as the sequencer. The raw public reads went through TCRdb reprocessing: fastp at Q25, MiXCR clone calling, in-frame beta chains kept. Each entry is one CDR3 protein sequence, shown with its most common DNA and genes. This sample is represented by hundreds of thousands of distinct CDR3 sequences; roughly 14% of them were singletons. The top ten constitute roughly 12% of the sample. This clonotype was picked up many times. Its target antigen remains unknown. Base qualities are not provided; no much larger clone lies one nucleotide away. From a lookup of the germline V gene, CDR1 and CDR2 are SQVTM and ANQGSEA. Inclusive of the bounding cysteine and phenylalanine, the CDR3 is 13 residues long. Left in the record is the CDR3 DNA by itself, 39 bases read in frame from the first base. Between the V and J ends, shortened by 3 bases and 2 bases respectively, the junction contains 10 bases.

The chain joins TRBV29-1 to TRBJ2-5; the D gene assignment is ambiguous. Sequenced input: blood, either unsorted or a sorted T cell fraction (not recorded which). The source of this sequence is a human donor who was either an allogeneic HSCT recipient or a stem cell or donor lymphocyte infusion donor (not recorded which). It is not recorded whose cells these are; they may come from a transplant donor. The sequenced DNA: TGCAGCGTTGATTCGTCGAAGCAAGAGACCCAGTACTTC. It specifies CSVDSSKQETQYF.